One and the same sample provided the 31 T cell receptor beta chains below, sequenced in a study of T cells after yellow fever vaccination. TCRdb ran MiXCR on the 5' RACE reads and lists one entry per CDR3 protein. The repertoire has about 430,000 distinct CDR3 sequences, around 20% of them found once; the top ten carry 15% to 20%. This sample comprised PBMCs, obtained before the yellow fever booster vaccination. These receptors all come from a young man who received the YFV17D yellow fever vaccine.

The count of this clonotype is one. The chain is built from TRBV9 and TRBJ2-1; 7 bases match TRBD1. Germline V gene lookup returns CDR1 SGDLS and CDR2 YYNGEE. The CDR3 has 15 residues. V lost 3 bases, J lost 2 bases, and 5 bases stayed unmatched. The CDR3 bases are TGTGCCAGCAGCGGAACAGGGGACACCTACAATGAGCAGTTCTTC. This encodes CASSGTGDTYNEQFF.

The chain carries TRBV4-1 and TRBJ2-5; TRBD2 agrees at 16 bases. Unmatched junction bases numbered 5, after V lost 4 bases and J lost 6 bases. This CDR3 has 16 residues. Germline V lookup: CDR1 MGHRA, CDR2 YSYEKL. Here the CDR3 reads CASSLVGLAGGKTQYF. The CDR3 nucleotides are TGCGCCAGCAGCCTCGTGGGACTAGCGGGGGGGAAGACCCAGTACTTC.

This clonotype was recorded many times. This chain links TRBV12-3 or TRBV12-4 with TRBJ1-6; no reliable D call. The CDR3 consists of 13 residues. V shed 3 bases and J shed 7 bases, with 7 bases lying between them. CDR3 sequence reads: CASSFNGNSPLHF. DNA of the CDR3: TGTGCCAGCAGTTTCAACGGAAATTCACCCCTCCACTTT.

This chain uses TRBV7-2 with TRBJ2-1; weak D call: TRBD2 (6 bases). From germline, CDR1 is SGHTA and CDR2 FQGNSA. V was shortened by 1 base and J by 6 bases, with 13 bases between the two germline ends. The CDR3 length is 15 residues. In DNA, the CDR3 is TGTGCCAGCAGCTTAGGAAACCCGGGACTCAATGAGCAGTTCTTC. It codes for CASSLGNPGLNEQFF.

This clonotype appeared a few times. The DNA for the CDR3 is TGTGCCAGCAGTTACAAGGGGACTGGCTACACCTTC. Translation gives CASSYKGTGYTF. The chain employs TRBV6-6 and TRBJ1-2, with D perhaps TRBD1 (5 bases). V was shortened by 2 bases and J by 7 bases, with 8 bases between the two germline ends. Germline CDR1 and CDR2: MNHNY and SVGAGI (reference sequence). The CDR3 length is 12 residues.

The chain is built from TRBV10-3 and TRBJ1-4, with 7 bases matching TRBD1. The CDR3 is made up of 12 amino acids. The V gene's germline CDR1 is ENHRY and CDR2 SYGVKD. The J segment lost 6 bases and the V segment lost 8 bases, leaving 3 bases of the junction unmatched. CDR3 coding DNA: TGTGCCATCGGAGGACAGGATGAAAAACTGTTTTTT. Amino acids: CAIGGQDEKLFF.

The sample holds a few counts of this clonotype. This rearrangement joins TRBV4-1 to TRBJ1-4, with D uncertain. Germline CDR1 and CDR2: MGHRA and YSYEKL. CDR3 length equals 15 residues. The ends were cut back, 0 bases at V and 8 bases at J, with 13 bases in the middle. Here the CDR3 DNA reads TGCGCCAGCAGCCAAGATCCCGCCCGTGGCGAAAAACTGTTTTTT. Its translation: CASSQDPARGEKLFF.

The chain has TRBV12-3 or TRBV12-4 and TRBJ1-6, with D hard to call. Trimming left V 3 bases short and J 8 bases short, with 5 bases between. This CDR3 comprises 12 residues. The CDR3 loop reads CASSFSDSPLHF. As DNA, the CDR3 is TGTGCCAGCAGTTTTTCTGATTCACCCCTCCACTTT.

This clonotype was seen more than once but under ten times. The genes are TRBV6-6 and TRBJ1-2; 10 bases agree with TRBD1. Looked up from germline, CDR1 is MNHNY and CDR2 is SVGAGI (reference sequence). The CDR3 consists of 15 residues. Trimming took 2 bases from V and 3 from J; bases not matched to a gene: 3. The CDR3 coding sequence is TGTGCCAGCAGTTACGGGACAGGGGAGGACTATGGCTACACCTTC. Translated: CASSYGTGEDYGYTF.

J is TRBJ1-5 and V is TRBV28, with 7 bases identical to TRBD1. J was trimmed by 0 bases and V by 6 bases; bases with no gene match: 11. CDR1 and CDR2 from the germline V gene are MDHEN and SYDVKM. The CDR3 spans 17 residues. The CDR3 loop is CASSLDRWGYSNQPQHF. In nucleotides, the CDR3 is TGTGCCAGCAGCTTGGACAGGTGGGGGTATAGCAATCAGCCCCAGCATTTT. The entire variable domain, with the rest obtained from reference TRBV28 and TRBJ1-5, is as follows: DVKVTQSSRYLVKRTGEKVFLECVQDMDHENMFWYRQDPGLGLRLIYFSYDVKMKEKGDIPEGYSVSREKKERFSLILESASTNQTSMYLCASSLDRWGYSNQPQHFGDGTRLSIL.

The chain recombines TRBV7-3 with TRBJ1-5, with D perhaps matching TRBD1 (6 bases). Germline V gene lookup returns CDR1 SGHTA and CDR2 FQGTGA. Trimming removed 1 base at V and 4 bases at J, with 20 bases between. CDR3 size: 18 residues. The CDR3 loop is CASSLKRNQGMGNQPQHF. CDR3 coding DNA: TGTGCCAGCAGCTTAAAGAGGAACCAGGGGATGGGGAATCAGCCCCAGCATTTT.

This clonotype was counted only a few times. This chain joins TRBV28 and TRBJ2-7; no reliable D call. The CDR3 consists of 14 residues. Deletions cut 6 bases from V and 7 bases from J, with 19 bases between. Per germline, CDR1 MDHEN and CDR2 SYDVKM. CDR3 sequence reads: CASSRVSNYEEQYF. Here the CDR3 DNA reads TGTGCCAGCAGCCGTGTATCGAACTACGAGGAGCAGTACTTC.

This clonotype showed up just a few times. This sequence joins TRBV5-1 and TRBJ2-3, with 9 bases lining up with TRBD1. Losses at the gene ends were 5 bases for V and 4 bases for J; bases not matched to a gene: 8. The CDR3 length is 15 residues. Germline CDR1 and CDR2: SGHRS and YFSETQ. CDR3 nucleotides: TGCGCCAGCAGGAGAACGGGACAGGGACCAGATACGCAGTATTTT. It is translated as CASRRTGQGPDTQYF. The whole variable domain, filled in from reference TRBV5-1 and TRBJ2-3, reads KAGVTQTPRYLIKTRGQQVTLSCSPISGHRSVSWYQQTPGQGLQFLFEYFSETQRNKGNFPGRFSGRQFSNSRSEMNVSTLELGDSALYLCASRRTGQGPDTQYFGPGTRLTVL.

The rearrangement joins TRBV27 to TRBJ1-5; D ambiguous. Trimming removed 6 bases at V and 4 bases at J, with 16 bases between. This CDR3 contains 15 residues. From germline, CDR1 is MNHEY and CDR2 SMNVEV (reference sequence). The CDR3 spells CASSPLTVGNQPQHF. CDR3 sequence (DNA): TGTGCCAGCAGCCCCCTTACCGTAGGGAATCAGCCCCAGCATTTT.

This clonotype was counted a few times. The CDR3 loop is CAISEVAVRSGYEAFF. Here the CDR3 DNA reads TGTGCCATCAGTGAGGTAGCCGTGAGGTCAGGGTATGAAGCTTTCTTT. The chain employs TRBV10-3 and TRBJ1-1; a weak D match, TRBD1 (5 bases). The CDR3 covers 16 residues. Trimming pared 2 bases from V and 7 bases from J, leaving 20 bases between. Germline V gives CDR1 ENHRY, CDR2 SYGVKD.

This clonotype came up many times. The chain combines TRBV5-6 with TRBJ1-5, with unresolved D. V was shortened by 6 bases and J by 4 bases, with 14 bases between the two germline ends. Germline CDR1 is SGHDT and CDR2 is YYEEEE. The CDR3 runs to 14 residues. CDR3 region: CASILATGNQPQHF. For the CDR3, the DNA is TGTGCCAGCATCCTCGCAACGGGGAATCAGCCCCAGCATTTT.

V usage is TRBV20-1 and J usage is TRBJ1-5, with 8 bases identical to TRBD1. The CDR3 has 14 amino acids. J was trimmed by 2 bases and V by 6 bases; bases with no gene match: 6. Per the germline V gene, CDR1 is DFQATT and CDR2 is SNEGSKA (reference sequence). The CDR3 region is CSATRDRRNQPQHF. The CDR3 DNA sequence: TGCAGTGCAACCCGGGACAGGCGCAATCAGCCCCAGCATTTT.

The chain has TRBV18 and TRBJ2-3; the D gene is possibly TRBD2 (6 bases). This CDR3 region has 14 residues. V lost 3 bases and J lost 9, with 16 bases in between. Germline V CDR1 and CDR2: KGHSH, LQKENI. For the CDR3, the DNA is TGTGCCAGCTCACCTGCGGAGGGCGCTCTGACGCAGTATTTT. Translating it yields CASSPAEGALTQYF. The variable domain in full, with the rest retrieved from reference TRBV18 and TRBJ2-3, is NAGVMQNPRHLVRRRGQEARLRCSPMKGHSHVYWYRQLPEEGLKFMVYLQKENIIDESGMPKERFSAEFPKEGPSILRIQQVVRGDSAAYFCASSPAEGALTQYFGPGTRLTVL.

The CDR3, as DNA: TGCGCCAGCAGCTGGACTAGCGGGGACACAGATACGCAGTATTTT. Amino acids: CASSWTSGDTDTQYF. V gene TRBV4-1 combines with J gene TRBJ2-3, with TRBD2 matching over 12 bases. The CDR3 has 15 residues. In germline, CDR1 is MGHRA, CDR2 YSYEKL. V shed 5 bases and J 2 bases; nucleotides not matched to a gene: 2.

This clonotype was seen a handful of times. The chain links TRBV5-1 to TRBJ2-5, with D unresolved. Germline lookup yields CDR1 SGHRS and CDR2 YFSETQ. The length of the CDR3 is 15 residues. Trimming cost V 4 bases and J 4 bases, with 17 bases left between them. The CDR3 DNA reads as TGCGCCAGCAGCACCGATTGGGCATACGTAGAGACCCAGTACTTC. Translated: CASSTDWAYVETQYF.

The CDR3, as DNA: TGTGCCACCAGCAGAGATCGGGGGCAGGGCACCGGGGAGCTGTTTTTT. It is translated as CATSRDRGQGTGELFF. The V and J genes are TRBV15 and TRBJ2-2, with D possibly being TRBD1 or TRBD2 (6 bases each). V was cut by 0 bases and J by 4 bases, with 12 bases left in between. This CDR3 is 16 amino acids long. Per germline, CDR1 LNHNV and CDR2 YYDKDF (reference sequence).

The CDR3 DNA is TGCGCCAGCAGCGCAGCCACTAGCGGGGGGGGTGAGCAGTTCTTC. It specifies CASSAATSGGGEQFF. The chain carries TRBV4-3 and TRBJ2-1; 13 bases map to TRBD2. V lost 5 bases and J lost 9; bases outside the gene matches: 7. Germline assignment: CDR1 LGHNA and CDR2 YSLEER. CDR3 length: 15 amino acids.

The V and J genes are TRBV7-9 and TRBJ2-7; perhaps TRBD2 as D (6 bases). The CDR3 sequence is 15 residues long. V shed 6 bases and J shed 2 bases, with 17 bases lying between them. Germline lookup yields CDR1 SEHNR and CDR2 FQNEAQ (reference sequence). The CDR3 DNA is TGTGCCAGCAGTTTTACCGGGACTGAGGCCTACGAGCAGTACTTC. Translated: CASSFTGTEAYEQYF.

This clonotype has a handful of counts. The gene calls are TRBV4-3 and TRBJ2-5; 7 bases align to TRBD1. After removal of 1 base from V and 5 bases from J, the junction contained 4 bases not matched to a gene. The V gene's germline CDR1 is LGHNA and CDR2 YSLEER. This CDR3 has 14 amino acids. In DNA, the CDR3 is TGCGCCAGCAGCCAAGTTAGGGGGCGGGAGACCCAGTACTTC. Protein product: CASSQVRGRETQYF.

This clonotype was detected only a few times. The chain couples TRBV29-1 to TRBJ2-3; D is perhaps TRBD2 (5 bases). The V gene's germline CDR1 is SQVTM and CDR2 ANQGSEA. This CDR3 is 14 amino acids long. Trimming shortened V by 1 base and J by 0 bases, and 8 bases separated the two germline ends. CDR3 sequence (DNA): TGCAGCGTTGAAGCGCGGACTAGCACAGATACGCAGTATTTT. Translated, it gives CSVEARTSTDTQYF.

In this sample, this clonotype turned up a few times. The chain has TRBV6-5 and TRBJ1-2, with unresolved D. The V end was cut by 0 bases, the J end by 2 bases, with 7 bases between. This CDR3 is built from 14 residues. Germline loops: CDR1 MNHEY, CDR2 SVGAGI. The CDR3 protein is CASSYSPENYGYTF. The CDR3 DNA sequence: TGTGCCAGCAGTTACTCGCCAGAGAACTATGGCTACACCTTC.

In this sample, this clonotype turned up a few times. The chain joins TRBV5-5 to TRBJ1-5; D ambiguous. V lost 4 bases, J lost 5 bases, and 10 bases lay in between. This CDR3 spans 13 amino acids. Germline V gene sequence: CDR1 SGHKS, CDR2 YYEKEE (reference sequence). CDR3: CASSPGYYQPQHF. CDR3 in DNA: TGTGCCAGCAGCCCAGGTTACTATCAGCCCCAGCATTTT.

This clonotype was seen a few times. CDR3 residues: CAGRTGVGELFF. CDR3 nucleotides: TGTGCCGGCCGGACAGGGGTTGGGGAGCTGTTTTTT. This sequence joins TRBV2 and TRBJ2-2; TRBD1 agrees at 9 bases. The CDR3 loop spans 12 amino acids. Trimming at V came to 11 bases and at J to 8 bases, leaving 6 bases not matched to a gene. The V gene's germline CDR1 is SNHLY and CDR2 FYNNEI.

This clonotype was counted between two and nine times. The CDR3 protein is CSAPGSGPYNEQFF. DNA of the CDR3: TGCAGTGCTCCCGGGTCCGGGCCCTACAATGAGCAGTTCTTC. The gene calls are TRBV20-1 and TRBJ2-1; no clear D. The germline gives CDR1 DFQATT, CDR2 SNEGSKA (reference sequence). Trimming removed 5 bases at V and 2 bases at J, with 13 bases between. The CDR3 consists of 14 residues.

The chain recombines TRBV20-1 with TRBJ1-1; D remains ambiguous. CDR1 is DFQATT, CDR2 SNEGSKA, per germline (reference sequence). The CDR3 has 16 residues. Trimming cost V 1 base and J 1 base, with 16 bases left between them. The CDR3 DNA reads TGCAGTGCTAGAGTTGCGGGAAGAGGAGGGAACACTGAAGCTTTCTTT. As protein: CSARVAGRGGNTEAFF.

CDR3 coding DNA: TGTGCCAGCAGTCCGACTAGCGGGGGTATGGCAGATGAGCAGTTCTTC. It translates to CASSPTSGGMADEQFF. The V gene is TRBV6-2 or TRBV6-3, the J gene TRBJ2-1; 12 bases fit TRBD2. The germline CDR1 and CDR2 sequences are MNHEY and SVGEGT. This CDR3 comprises 16 residues. V was clipped by 5 bases and J by 8 bases; unmatched bases: 10.